This TCR beta chain is from a study of T-cell reconstitution after alpha-beta-depleted transplantation in children. Unique molecular identifiers were incorporated into the prepared TCRbeta library. TCRdb itself ran the PCR reads through MiXCR, one entry per CDR3 protein. The sample lists under 60,000 distinct CDR3 sequences; less than 6% were seen once. Findings and caveats of the study: Reportedly, alpha-beta T cells present about two months post-transplant originated from several hundred expanded clones of graft origin.

CDR1 is LNHNV, CDR2 YYDKDF, per germline (reference sequence). Losses at the gene ends were 5 bases for V and 2 bases for J; bases not matched to a gene: 5. This CDR3 is 16 amino acids long. Ten or more counts support this clonotype. Its specificity is unknown. The input for sequencing was PBMCs, mostly from graft donor cells, taken 60 days after TCRalphabeta/CD19-depleted stem cell transplant. This sequence joins TRBV15 and TRBJ2-3; TRBD2 agrees at 12 bases. This clonotype was obtained from a female patient between 2 and 10 years old who had a stem cell transplant for aplastic anemia, so the T cells may come from the graft donor. The CDR3 loop is CATSPRTSGVTDTQYF. The CDR3, as DNA: TGTGCCACCAGCCCAAGGACTAGCGGGGTCACAGATACGCAGTATTTT.